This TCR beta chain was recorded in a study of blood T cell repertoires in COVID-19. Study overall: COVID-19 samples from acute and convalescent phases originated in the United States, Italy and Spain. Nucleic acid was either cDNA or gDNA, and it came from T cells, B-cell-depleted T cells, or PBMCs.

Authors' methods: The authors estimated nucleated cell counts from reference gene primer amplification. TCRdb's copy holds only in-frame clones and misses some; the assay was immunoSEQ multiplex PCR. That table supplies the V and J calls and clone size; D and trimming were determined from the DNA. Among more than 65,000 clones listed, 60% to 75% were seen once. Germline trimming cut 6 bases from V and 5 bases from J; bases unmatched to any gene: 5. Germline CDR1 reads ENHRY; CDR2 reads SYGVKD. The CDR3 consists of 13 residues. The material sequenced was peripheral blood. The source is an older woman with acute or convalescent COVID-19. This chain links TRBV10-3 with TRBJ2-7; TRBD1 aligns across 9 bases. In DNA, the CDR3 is TGTGCCATCAGGGGAAGGACAGGGGACGAGCAGTACTTC. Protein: CAIRGRTGDEQYF.